This T cell receptor (beta chain) derives from a study of T cells after yellow fever vaccination. The overall study: SMART-Seq v4 Ultra Low Input served to prepare low-cell-number fractions.

A single record per CDR3 protein comes from TCRdb applying MiXCR to the 5' RACE reads. The table records about 340,000 distinct CDR3 sequences, 9.5% to 15% of them present only once. Study findings and constraints: One caveat is that FACS-sorted repertoires could contain abundant clonotypes contaminating from the bulk population.

CDR1 and CDR2 from the germline V gene are LGHNA and YNFKEQ. This CDR3 comprises 15 residues. V was cut by 4 bases and J by 5 bases, with 15 bases left in between. This clonotype was seen repeatedly, ten times or more. Its target is unknown. This rearrangement joins TRBV4-2 to TRBJ2-1; D is perhaps TRBD2 (5 bases). The receptor's source is a man younger than 30 who received the YFV17D yellow fever vaccine. Specimen: CD4+ T cells sorted from PBMCs, collected 15 days after the yellow fever booster vaccination. The CDR3 coding sequence is TGTGCCAGCAGCCCCTTTGCTAGCCGGGACAATGAGCAGTTCTTC. Protein product: CASSPFASRDNEQFF.